A single sample is the source of the 20 T cell receptor beta chains below, sequenced in a study of T cell clonotyping in hematopoietic cell transplantation. Generated by immunoSEQ multiplex PCR, the TCRdb table keeps only in-frame clones and is missing some. The sample gives fewer than 50,000 clones, around 84% of which show up once; under 7% is in the top ten. The time point: recipient sample about 28 days before transplant, after cytoreduction. This specimen was peripheral blood mononuclear cells, taken before stem cell transplant. The source of these receptors is a man aged 55 to 70 with biphenotypic leukemia. Some clones in this sample may be carry-over from other donors' samples.

V gene TRBV29-1 combines with J gene TRBJ2-6; D call uncertain. The germline V gene encodes CDR1 SQVTM and CDR2 ANQGSEA. Trimming stripped 5 bases from V and 0 bases from J, with 8 bases between. The CDR3 covers 14 residues. CDR3 region: CSVSESSGANVLTF. The DNA of the CDR3 is TGCAGCGTTAGTGAGAGCTCTGGGGCCAACGTCCTGACTTTC.

Only a few counts were recorded for this clone. The V and J genes are TRBV6-6 and TRBJ2-7, with 8 bases matching TRBD1. Looked up from germline, CDR1 is MNHNY and CDR2 is SVGAGI (reference sequence). With 2 bases clipped from V and 6 bases from J, the junction kept 9 bases outside the gene matches. This CDR3 has 15 amino acids. The CDR3 reads CASSYVTGAWFEQYF. The CDR3 region has the DNA TGTGCCAGCAGTTACGTGACAGGGGCATGGTTCGAGCAGTACTTC.

The chain couples TRBV5-6 to TRBJ1-5; D unclear. The CDR3 consists of 13 residues. V was trimmed by 2 bases and J by 6 bases, leaving 9 bases between them. Germline-derived CDR1 and CDR2 are SGHDT and YYEEEE. The CDR3 here is CASSLDASQPQHF. CDR3 in DNA: TGTGCCAGCAGCTTAGACGCGAGTCAGCCCCAGCATTTT.

V and J are TRBV27 and TRBJ2-3, with D tentatively TRBD1 (5 bases). This CDR3 contains 16 residues. Deletions cut 5 bases from V and 3 bases from J, with 18 bases between. Germline V gene lookup returns CDR1 MNHEY and CDR2 SMNVEV (reference sequence). Written as DNA, the CDR3 is TGTGCCAGCAGTATCCAGGGTACGGGTCGGACAGATACGCAGTATTTT. This gives the protein CASSIQGTGRTDTQYF.

The chain employs TRBV7-8 and TRBJ2-7, with 12 nucleotides matching TRBD2. In germline, CDR1 is SGHVS, CDR2 FQNEAQ. The CDR3 length is 18 residues. Losses at the gene ends were 2 bases for V and 5 bases for J; bases not matched to a gene: 13. The CDR3 nucleotides read TGTGCCAGCAGCTTAATCCCGCTTCTAGCGGGAGGGAGGAACGAGCAGTACTTC. Translated: CASSLIPLLAGGRNEQYF.

The chain carries TRBV28 and TRBJ1-2, with D perhaps TRBD1 (6 bases). V was pared by 5 bases and J by 1 base, with 20 bases between. The germline gives CDR1 MDHEN, CDR2 SYDVKM. The CDR3 has 17 residues. In DNA form, the CDR3 reads TGTGCCAGCAGTACCTCCTTCGGGGACACCCTTAACTATGGCTACACCTTC. It codes for CASSTSFGDTLNYGYTF.

The gene calls are TRBV5-1 and TRBJ2-7; the D is unclear. Between the trimmed V and J ends, which lost 0 bases and 2 bases, there was a span of 12 bases. Germline CDR1 is SGHRS and CDR2 is YFSETQ. CDR3 size: 15 residues. CDR3 coding DNA: TGCGCCAGCAGCTTGGTTCTCGAGCGCCCCTACGAGCAGTACTTC. Its translation: CASSLVLERPYEQYF.

V and J are TRBV28 and TRBJ2-2; D possibly matches TRBD1 or TRBD2 (5 bases each). V dropped 8 bases and J dropped 6 bases, with 10 bases sitting between them. The CDR3 loop spans 12 amino acids. The germline V gene encodes CDR1 MDHEN and CDR2 SYDVKM. The CDR3 is CASSRGAGELFF. The DNA for the CDR3 is TGTGCCAGCTCAAGGGGAGCCGGGGAGCTGTTTTTT.

The J gene is TRBJ2-2, the V gene TRBV5-1; 7 bases align to TRBD1. CDR3 length: 15 residues. The germline V gene has CDR1 SGHRS and CDR2 YFSETQ. Trimming at V came to 0 bases and at J to 4 bases, leaving 3 bases not matched to a gene. CDR3: CASSLEAGGTGELFF. Written as DNA, the CDR3 is TGCGCCAGCAGCTTGGAAGCAGGGGGCACCGGGGAGCTGTTTTTT.

The CDR3 bases are TGTGCCAGCAGCTTGCAGTATTTT. This gives the protein CASSLQYF. V is TRBV11-2 and J is TRBJ2-3; the D is unclear. The CDR3 contains 8 residues. Germline CDR1 reads SGHAT; CDR2 reads FQNNGV. Trimming took 3 bases from V and 11 from J, leaving 0 bases between them.

The CDR3 region has the DNA TGTGCCAGCAGTTCGTCGAACGAGCAGTACTTC. It is translated as CASSSSNEQYF. The gene calls are TRBV28 and TRBJ2-7, with unresolved D. The CDR3 consists of 11 residues. CDR1 is MDHEN and CDR2 is SYDVKM in the germline V gene. V lost 4 bases, J lost 5 bases, and 6 bases lay in between.

V and J are TRBV4-2 and TRBJ1-1; TRBD1 aligns across 8 bases. Germline CDR1 and CDR2: LGHNA and YNFKEQ. This CDR3 is 17 amino acids long. V trimming: 1 base; J trimming: 3 bases; junction bases outside the gene matches: 10. The CDR3 sequence: CASSQAQGAGWDTEAFF. CDR3 nucleotide sequence: TGTGCCAGCAGCCAAGCCCAGGGGGCTGGATGGGACACTGAAGCTTTCTTT.

The chain links TRBV11-1 to TRBJ1-2, with D tentatively TRBD1 (6 bases). The CDR3 loop spans 17 amino acids. Looked up from germline, CDR1 is SGHAT and CDR2 is FQDESV (reference sequence). The V gene lost 5 bases and the J gene lost 2 bases, with 21 bases spanning the gap. CDR3 sequence reads: CASSRTEAGTQNYGYTF. The DNA for the CDR3 is TGTGCCAGCAGCCGCACGGAGGCCGGGACACAAAACTATGGCTACACCTTC.

The CDR3: CASLLAQGISYEQYF. DNA for the CDR3: TGTGCCAGCCTCCTGGCACAGGGGATCTCCTACGAGCAGTACTTC. The gene calls are TRBV2 and TRBJ2-7; TRBD1 matches 7 bases. Germline CDR1 is SNHLY and CDR2 is FYNNEI. With 8 bases clipped from V and 0 bases from J, the junction kept 10 bases outside the gene matches. CDR3 length: 15 residues. Full variable domain (missing parts from reference TRBV2 and TRBJ2-7): EPEVTQTPSHQVTQMGQEVILRCVPISNHLYFYWYRQILGQKVEFLVSFYNNEISEKSEIFDDQFSVERPDGSNFTLKIRSTKLEDSAMYFCASLLAQGISYEQYFGPGTRLTVT.

This chain joins TRBV7-9 and TRBJ2-7; TRBD1 matches 11 bases. Germline V gene sequence: CDR1 SEHNR, CDR2 FQNEAQ (reference sequence). The CDR3 runs to 12 residues. J lost 5 bases, V lost 8 bases, and 2 bases had no gene match. CDR3 bases: TGTGCCAGCGGACAGGGGGCGAACGAGCAGTACTTC. Residues: CASGQGANEQYF.

This clone was observed a handful of times. The chain is built from TRBV19 and TRBJ2-7; D is possibly TRBD1 or TRBD2 (6 bases each). Trimming removed 5 bases from V and 10 bases from J, with 12 bases in between. Germline V gives CDR1 LNHDA, CDR2 SQIVND (reference sequence). The CDR3 is 11 amino acids. CDR3 nucleotides: TGTGCCAGTAGTTCCCGGGGGACACAGTACTTC. Its protein is CASSSRGTQYF.

The J gene is TRBJ2-3, the V gene TRBV4-1; D not resolved. There are 14 residues in the CDR3. Germline lookup yields CDR1 MGHRA and CDR2 YSYEKL. V gave up 1 base and J gave up 1 base, with 6 bases separating them. CDR3 region: CASSQAWGTDTQYF. The CDR3 DNA is TGCGCCAGCAGCCAAGCGTGGGGCACAGATACGCAGTATTTT.

The chain recombines TRBV7-3 with TRBJ1-1; 7 bases agree with TRBD1. After removal of 5 bases from V and 3 bases from J, the junction contained 6 bases not matched to a gene. The CDR3 spans 14 residues. The germline gives CDR1 SGHTA, CDR2 FQGTGA. This CDR3 reads CASSRNTGDTEAFF. CDR3 coding DNA: TGTGCCAGCAGCCGTAATACAGGGGACACTGAAGCTTTCTTT.

The genes are TRBV28 and TRBJ1-2, with D possibly matching TRBD1 (5 bases). V was trimmed by 11 bases and J by 2 bases, leaving 15 bases between them. This CDR3 has 13 residues. The germline V gene has CDR1 MDHEN and CDR2 SYDVKM. DNA of the CDR3: TGTGCCGCAGCTGAACAGGACAACTATGGCTACACCTTC. Translating it yields CAAAEQDNYGYTF.

This clone was seen a single time. The rearrangement uses TRBV11-2 and TRBJ2-1; 9 nucleotides match TRBD2. Per the germline V gene, CDR1 is SGHAT and CDR2 is FQNNGV. The ends lost 5 bases at V and 8 bases at J; junction bases unmatched: 10. CDR3 size: 15 residues. CDR3 coding DNA: TGTGCCAGCAGCCCTCTGAGCGGGAGGAGGGATGAGCAGTTCTTC. It yields the protein CASSPLSGRRDEQFF. Looking up the rest from reference TRBV11-2 and TRBJ2-1 gives the full variable domain: EAGVAQSPRYKIIEKRQSVAFWCNPISGHATLYWYQQILGQGPKLLIQFQNNGVVDDSQLPKDRFSAERLKGVDSTLKIQPAKLEDSAVYLCASSPLSGRRDEQFFGPGTRLTVL.